What follows are 21 T cell receptor beta chains derived from one specimen sequenced in a study of CD8 T cells in ankylosing spondylitis. Which antigens these TCRs recognize remains unknown. TCRdb reprocessed the 5' RACE reads with MiXCR, giving one entry per CDR3 protein. The sample records roughly 470,000 distinct CDR3 sequences, 20% to 30% being singletons. Study-level results: A TCR beta motif of eight highly homologous variants appeared characteristic of ankylosing spondylitis blood.

Sample: blood, either unsorted or a sorted T cell fraction (not recorded which). These receptor sequences come from a male donor with ankylosing spondylitis.

This clonotype was detected a few times. The V and J genes are TRBV9 and TRBJ2-6; no clear D. The ends were cut back, 0 bases at V and 2 bases at J, with 6 bases in the middle. CDR3 length: 15 residues. Germline CDR1 is SGDLS and CDR2 is YYNGEE. The CDR3 DNA reads as TGTGCCAGCAGCGTAGAGTTCGCTGGGGCCAACGTCCTGACTTTC. This gives the protein CASSVEFAGANVLTF.

The table lists this clonotype with a few counts. The chain uses TRBV20-1 and TRBJ2-1; 15 nucleotides line up with TRBD2. Germline V lookup: CDR1 DFQATT, CDR2 SNEGSKA (reference sequence). Losses at the gene ends were 1 base for V and 9 bases for J; bases not matched to a gene: 10. The CDR3 is 17 residues long. CDR3 in amino acids: CSARGTSGRAFLAEQFF. In nucleotides, the CDR3 is TGCAGTGCTAGAGGGACTAGCGGGAGGGCCTTTTTAGCTGAGCAGTTCTTC.

This clonotype has only a few counts. V gene TRBV20-1 combines with J gene TRBJ2-1; 12 bases map to TRBD2. Trimming cost V 7 bases and J 8 bases; bases outside gene matches: 9. Germline V lookup: CDR1 DFQATT, CDR2 SNEGSKA (reference sequence). This CDR3 comprises 14 residues. The CDR3, as DNA: TGCAGTGGGACTAGCGGGATAAAAATCTATGAGCAGTTCTTC. Amino acid sequence: CSGTSGIKIYEQFF.

CDR3 bases: TGCAGCGTTCAGGACAATGGCTACACCTTC. Translated, it gives CSVQDNGYTF. The rearrangement links TRBV29-1 to TRBJ1-2; tentatively, D is TRBD1 (5 bases). Germline V CDR1 and CDR2: SQVTM, ANQGSEA. There are 10 residues in the CDR3. The V gene lost 5 bases and the J gene lost 6 bases, with 7 bases spanning the gap.

The chain joins TRBV6-1 to TRBJ2-7, with TRBD2 identical over 10 bases. Germline CDR1 reads MNHNS; CDR2 reads SASEGT. After removal of 5 bases from V and 4 bases from J, the junction contained 8 bases not matched to a gene. CDR3 size: 15 residues. CDR3 in amino acids: CASSPGLAEKYEQYF. The CDR3 DNA reads as TGTGCCAGCAGTCCAGGACTAGCGGAGAAGTACGAGCAGTACTTC.

This clonotype was found a few times. The gene calls are TRBV19 and TRBJ1-5, with D unclear. Germline CDR1 is LNHDA and CDR2 is SQIVND (reference sequence). The ends were cut back, 3 bases at V and 5 bases at J, with 14 bases in the middle. The length of the CDR3 is 15 residues. The CDR3 here is CASSMSEGWDQPQHF. The CDR3 DNA is TGTGCCAGTAGTATGTCCGAGGGTTGGGATCAGCCCCAGCATTTT.

This clonotype was detected a few times. The genes are TRBV5-6 and TRBJ2-1; TRBD2 is a possible D gene (6 bases). CDR1 and CDR2 from the germline V gene are SGHDT and YYEEEE. V was shortened by 4 bases and J by 8 bases, with 19 bases between the two germline ends. The CDR3 consists of 15 residues. CDR3 sequence reads: CASSIVSGAPHEQFF. CDR3 DNA sequence: TGTGCCAGCAGCATCGTATCGGGAGCCCCCCATGAGCAGTTCTTC.

The chain is built from TRBV11-2 and TRBJ2-2, with D uncertain. V shed 5 bases and J shed 6 bases, with 16 bases lying between them. This CDR3 has 15 residues. Germline V gene data show CDR1 as SGHAT and CDR2 as FQNNGV. For the CDR3, the DNA is TGTGCCAGCAGCCCTTGGGAACATTATCCCGGGGAGCTGTTTTTT. It yields the protein CASSPWEHYPGELFF.

This clonotype appeared many times. This chain joins TRBV12-3 or TRBV12-4 and TRBJ1-1; D might be TRBD1 (6 bases). Deletions cut 7 bases from V and 7 bases from J, with 19 bases between. The CDR3 consists of 14 residues. The CDR3 spells CASTRGGQTLEAFF. The CDR3 bases are TGTGCCAGCACCCGGGGAGGACAGACTCTTGAAGCTTTCTTT.

The rearrangement uses TRBV5-1 and TRBJ2-3; no clear D gene. In germline, CDR1 is SGHRS, CDR2 YFSETQ. Trimming left V 5 bases short and J 0 bases short, with 4 bases between. CDR3 length: 12 amino acids. CDR3 protein: CASRSSTDTQYF. DNA for the CDR3: TGCGCCAGCAGGAGTAGCACAGATACGCAGTATTTT.

The chain couples TRBV29-1 to TRBJ2-5; 7 bases match TRBD1. The V and J ends lost 5 bases and 4 bases, in that order; junction bases with no gene match: 7. This CDR3 is 13 amino acids long. Germline V gene lookup returns CDR1 SQVTM and CDR2 ANQGSEA. The CDR3 sequence is CSVTRQGPETQYF. CDR3 sequence (DNA): TGCAGCGTTACACGACAGGGCCCAGAGACCCAGTACTTC.

The J gene is TRBJ2-3, the V gene TRBV27, with D unclear. Per the germline V gene, CDR1 is MNHEY and CDR2 is SMNVEV (reference sequence). The CDR3 runs to 13 residues. Trimming removed 10 bases at V and 5 bases at J, with 16 bases between. The CDR3 DNA reads as TGTGCCACCGGAGTCACGACGGGAGATACGCAGTATTTT. It is translated as CATGVTTGDTQYF.

The V and J genes are TRBV7-2 and TRBJ2-3; D is perhaps TRBD2 (6 bases). This CDR3 region has 15 residues. Trimming stripped 1 base from V and 4 bases from J, with 12 bases between. Germline lookup yields CDR1 SGHTA and CDR2 FQGNSA. The CDR3 protein is CASSLEASVSDTQYF. The CDR3 nucleotides read TGTGCCAGCAGCTTAGAGGCTAGCGTCTCAGATACGCAGTATTTT.

There are a few counts of this clonotype. J is TRBJ2-3 and V is TRBV7-9; D call uncertain. Trimming took off 6 bases at V and 2 bases at J, with 12 bases between the two ends. The CDR3 has 14 residues. Germline CDR1 and CDR2: SEHNR and FQNEAQ (reference sequence). Written as DNA, the CDR3 is TGTGCCAGCAGTCATACTCGAGACACAGATACGCAGTATTTT. Translation: CASSHTRDTDTQYF.

The J gene is TRBJ2-5, the V gene TRBV29-1; D uncertain. V lost 5 bases and J 0 bases, leaving 7 bases between the germline ends. CDR3 length: 12 amino acids. Germline CDR1 reads SQVTM; CDR2 reads ANQGSEA. Written as DNA, the CDR3 is TGCAGCGTTAGACGAAACCAAGAGACCCAGTACTTC. It encodes CSVRRNQETQYF.

CDR3 region: CASILEQGYEQYF. The CDR3 DNA reads as TGTGCCAGCATACTGGAACAGGGCTACGAGCAGTACTTC. The rearrangement uses TRBV2 and TRBJ2-7; a weak D match, TRBD1 (6 bases). The CDR3 is 13 residues long. The germline CDR1 and CDR2 sequences are SNHLY and FYNNEI. V was shortened by 7 bases and J by 3 bases, with 13 bases between the two germline ends.

The rearrangement joins TRBV7-9 to TRBJ1-4; D remains unclear. The CDR3 has 15 residues. The germline gives CDR1 SEHNR, CDR2 FQNEAQ (reference sequence). The germline V and J ends were trimmed by 7 bases and 10 bases, with 22 bases remaining between them. CDR3 sequence reads: CASTPREVRRGKLFF. The CDR3 DNA reads as TGTGCCAGCACCCCCCGAGAAGTACGCCGGGGAAAACTGTTTTTT.

This rearrangement joins TRBV6-1 to TRBJ2-1, with D perhaps given as TRBD1 or TRBD2 (6 bases each). The CDR3 consists of 16 residues. Germline V gives CDR1 MNHNS, CDR2 SASEGT. The V gene lost 7 bases and the J gene lost 0 bases, with 16 bases spanning the gap. CDR3 DNA sequence: TGTGCCAGCAATGAGGGGGGCCTGAGCTCCTACAATGAGCAGTTCTTC. Translating it yields CASNEGGLSSYNEQFF.

The chain combines TRBV20-1 with TRBJ2-1, with 9 bases matching TRBD2. The V gene end was trimmed by 5 bases and the J gene end by 9 bases; junction bases not matched to a gene: 11. The length of the CDR3 is 14 residues. Germline lookup yields CDR1 DFQATT and CDR2 SNEGSKA (reference sequence). The CDR3 loop reads CSAPTGLAYGEQFF. Here the CDR3 DNA reads TGCAGTGCTCCAACCGGACTAGCGTACGGTGAGCAGTTCTTC.

This clonotype was seen a few times. CDR3 nucleotides: TGCAGCGCCGCGGGAGGGCCGACGAAAGATACGCAGTATTTT. It encodes CSAAGGPTKDTQYF. The chain has TRBV29-1 and TRBJ2-3; 9 bases match TRBD2. The V gene end was trimmed by 7 bases and the J gene end by 5 bases; junction bases not matched to a gene: 10. Germline loops: CDR1 SQVTM, CDR2 ANQGSEA. This CDR3 is 14 amino acids long.

This clonotype was detected only a few times. The chain joins TRBV20-1 to TRBJ2-5; 8 bases agree with TRBD1. V dropped 5 bases and J dropped 5; count of bases not matched to a gene: 7. Germline assignment: CDR1 DFQATT and CDR2 SNEGSKA (reference sequence). The CDR3 consists of 13 residues. CDR3 DNA: TGCAGTGCTGCCGGACAGGGTGAGGAGACCCAGTACTTC. It is translated as CSAAGQGEETQYF.